The clone carrying this T cell receptor beta chain appeared once. The data derive from a study of blood T cell repertoires in COVID-19. For the study at large: Sources were T cells, B-cell-depleted T cells, or PBMCs; the material itself was cDNA or gDNA.

Original data processing: Estimates of nucleated cell counts were drawn from the amplification of reference gene primers. Profiled with immunoSEQ multiplex PCR; TCRdb holds only in-frame clones, not every one. That table furnishes V, J and clone size, whereas the DNA furnished D and trimming. The repertoire holds just over 300,000 clones, around 84% seen once, with roughly 4.5% in the top ten. This CDR3 has 15 amino acids. Looked up from germline, CDR1 is SGHAT and CDR2 is FQNNGV. V was pared by 5 bases and J by 7 bases, with 13 bases of the junction left unmatched. The J gene is TRBJ2-7, the V gene TRBV11-2; TRBD2 matches 8 bases. The source material was PBMCs or T cells enriched from blood (not recorded which). The TCR sequence derives from a young man who had recovered from COVID-19. The CDR3 is CASSAVGAGVGEQYF. CDR3 coding DNA: TGTGCCAGCAGCGCTGTGGGAGCGGGAGTCGGGGAGCAGTACTTC.